One sample yielded the 6 T cell receptor beta chains listed below, sequenced in a study of shared clonotypes between healthy human individuals. Profiling relied on immunoSEQ multiplex PCR, and the TCRdb table lists in-frame clones only, not all of them. The sample includes approximately 1.5 million clones, just under 99% of them seen just once. The sample consisted of naive CD4+ T cells sorted from blood. Subset: CD45RA+ positively selected. Every receptor here comes from a man younger than 45 in good health.

The rearrangement uses TRBV5-4 and TRBJ1-1, with TRBD1 matching over 7 bases. There are 14 residues in the CDR3. V dropped 4 bases and J dropped 4; count of bases not matched to a gene: 7. The V gene's germline CDR1 is SGHNT and CDR2 YYREEE (reference sequence). The CDR3 DNA sequence: TGTGCCAGCAGCCCTGGGACAGCCATCACTGAAGCTTTCTTT. As protein: CASSPGTAITEAFF.

The V call is TRBV29-1, the J call TRBJ2-3; 8 bases align to TRBD2. The V gene end was trimmed by 8 bases and the J gene end by 4 bases; junction bases not matched to a gene: 14. The CDR3 extends over 15 amino acids. Looked up from germline, CDR1 is SQVTM and CDR2 is ANQGSEA. The CDR3 DNA sequence: TGCAGCCTTTTCGGGTTCGCGGGAGGCCCAGATACGCAGTATTTT. Translated, it gives CSLFGFAGGPDTQYF.

Of note for this clone: The sample contains more than one DNA sequence encoding this CDR3. The chain is built from TRBV5-5 and TRBJ2-7; D uncertain. The CDR3 is made up of 12 amino acids. From germline, CDR1 is SGHKS and CDR2 YYEKEE (reference sequence). V was cut by 4 bases and J by 2 bases, with 7 bases left in between. DNA for the CDR3: TGTGCCAGCAGCCCAAGCCCCTACGAGCAGTACTTC. The encoded protein is CASSPSPYEQYF.

This clone was counted once. The CDR3 sequence is CASSQSAELGDTGELFF. As DNA, the CDR3 is TGCGCCAGCAGTCAATCGGCCGAGCTGGGAGACACCGGGGAGCTGTTTTTT. V and J are TRBV23-1 and TRBJ2-2; possibly TRBD2 for D (5 bases). TRBV23-1 is an ORF, and what it does is uncertain. V was clipped by 0 bases and J by 3 bases, with 14 bases between them. The CDR3 sequence is 17 residues long.

The V call is TRBV11-1, the J call TRBJ2-5; 16 nucleotides align to TRBD2. Germline V gene lookup returns CDR1 SGHAT and CDR2 FQDESV (reference sequence). CDR3 size: 17 residues. V lost 5 bases, J lost 5 bases, and 8 bases stayed unmatched. The CDR3: CASSGTSGRATGETQYF. In DNA, the CDR3 is TGTGCCAGCAGCGGGACTAGCGGGAGGGCCACCGGGGAGACCCAGTACTTC.

This clone was detected once. V usage is TRBV5-6 and J usage is TRBJ2-1; D is undetermined. There are 15 residues in the CDR3. The germline V and J ends were trimmed by 0 bases and 2 bases, with 9 bases remaining between them. Germline CDR1 SGHDT, CDR2 YYEEEE. The CDR3 coding sequence is TGTGCCAGCAGCTTGGATACCGGTCCCTACAATGAGCAGTTCTTC. This sequence encodes CASSLDTGPYNEQFF.